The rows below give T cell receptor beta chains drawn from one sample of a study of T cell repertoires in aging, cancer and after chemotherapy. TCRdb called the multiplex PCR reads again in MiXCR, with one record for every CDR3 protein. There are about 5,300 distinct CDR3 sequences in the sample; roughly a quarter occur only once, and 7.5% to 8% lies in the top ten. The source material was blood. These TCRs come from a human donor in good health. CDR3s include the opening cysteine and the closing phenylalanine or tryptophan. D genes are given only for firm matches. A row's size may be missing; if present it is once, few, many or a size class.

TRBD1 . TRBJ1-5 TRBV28 CASSLRTGGNQPQHF TGTGCCAGCAGTTTAAGGACAGGGGGCAATCAGCCCCAGCATTTT
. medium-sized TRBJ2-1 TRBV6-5 CASSPITGSGNEQFF TGTGCCAGCAGTCCTATTACAGGGTCGGGAAATGAGCAGTTCTTC
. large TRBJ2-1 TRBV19 CASSRGNEQFF TGTGCCAGTAGCAGGGGCAATGAGCAGTTCTTC
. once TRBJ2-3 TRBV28 CASSPSTDTQYF TGTGCCAGCAGTCCGAGCACAGATACGCAGTATTTT
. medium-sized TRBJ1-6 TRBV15 CATSNSGQRNSPLHF TGTGCCACCAGCAACTCAGGACAGCGTAATTCACCCCTCCACTTT
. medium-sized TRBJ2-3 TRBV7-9 CASSVWGGGEDTQYF TGTGCCAGCAGTGTTTGGGGGGGCGGGGAGGATACGCAGTATTTT
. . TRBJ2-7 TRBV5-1 CASSPGPRTYEQYF TGCGCCAGCAGCCCGGGGCCTCGAACCTACGAGCAGTACTTC
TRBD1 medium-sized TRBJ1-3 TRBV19 CASSPQQGLPNGNTIYF TGTGCCAGTAGTCCTCAACAGGGGCTGCCGAATGGAAACACCATATATTTT
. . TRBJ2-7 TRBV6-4 CASSDSGPTAYEQYF TGTGCCAGCAGTGACTCGGGGCCGACAGCCTACGAGCAGTACTTC
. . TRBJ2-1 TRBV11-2 CASSFRSHNEQFF TGTGCCAGCAGCTTTCGGTCACACAATGAGCAGTTCTTC
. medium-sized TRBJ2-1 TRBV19 CASSPEPYNEQFF TGTGCCAGTAGTCCCGAGCCCTACAATGAGCAGTTCTTC
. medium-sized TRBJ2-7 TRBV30 CAWSAELTVEQYF TGTGCCTGGAGCGCCGAGCTGACAGTCGAGCAGTACTTC
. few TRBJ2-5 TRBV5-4 CASRAGTFQETQYF TGTGCCAGCAGGGCTGGGACTTTTCAAGAGACCCAGTACTTC
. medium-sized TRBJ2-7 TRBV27 CASSSYRAAGQYF TGTGCCAGCAGTTCCTATCGAGCCGCCGGGCAGTACTTC
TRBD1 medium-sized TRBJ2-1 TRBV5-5 CASSRMGQGDNEQFF TGTGCCAGCAGCCGAATGGGACAGGGAGACAATGAGCAGTTCTTC
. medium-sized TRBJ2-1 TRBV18 CASSLNVGDEQFF TGTGCCAGCTCACTGAACGTCGGAGATGAGCAGTTCTTC
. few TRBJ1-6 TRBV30 CAWGGDRTDSPLHF TGTGCCTGGGGGGGAGACAGAACCGACTCACCCCTCCACTTT
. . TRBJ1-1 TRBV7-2 CASSLTFEAFF TGTGCCAGCAGCTTAACATTCGAAGCTTTCTTT
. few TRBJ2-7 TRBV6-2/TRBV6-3 CASSPLTGKSYEQYF TGTGCCAGCAGTCCCCTGACTGGAAAATCCTACGAGCAGTACTTC
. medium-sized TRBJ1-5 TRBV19 CASSPFRGGDQPQHF TGTGCCAGTAGTCCCTTCCGGGGGGGGGATCAGCCCCAGCATTTT
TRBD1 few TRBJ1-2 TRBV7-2 CASSLDRDRVNGYTF TGTGCCAGCAGCTTAGACCGGGACAGGGTTAATGGCTACACCTTC
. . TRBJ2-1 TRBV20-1 CSAAQGSNEQFF TGCAGTGCCGCCCAGGGATCCAATGAGCAGTTCTTC
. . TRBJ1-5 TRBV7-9 CASTNGRDVPNQPQHF TGTGCCAGCACCAATGGACGGGACGTCCCAAATCAGCCCCAGCATTTT
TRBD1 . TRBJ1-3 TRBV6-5 CASSWTGTGNTIYF TGTGCCAGCAGTTGGACAGGGACTGGAAACACCATATATTTT
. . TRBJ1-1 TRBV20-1 CSASEGETEAFF TGCAGTGCTAGTGAGGGGGAGACTGAAGCTTTCTTT